The 30 T cell receptor beta chains reported below all come from one sample, sequenced in a study of blood T cells in healthy people across ages. Then a second PCR, running about 7 to 11 cycles, was carried out with a sample-barcoded 5' primer and a J-beta primer mix. TCRdb used MiXCR to reprocess the 5' RACE reads, holding one entry per CDR3 protein. In the table there are over 1,300,000 distinct CDR3 sequences, approximately 63% of which are singletons. Sequencing was carried out using blood. These receptors originate from a man younger than 35 in good health.

The chain couples TRBV6-4 to TRBJ2-4; D assignment may be TRBD1 or TRBD2 (7 bases each). This CDR3 has 14 residues. Trimming removed 0 bases at V and 7 bases at J, with 10 bases between. Germline lookup yields CDR1 MRHNA and CDR2 SNTAGT. CDR3 loop: CASSDSGGGNIQYF. In DNA, the CDR3 is TGTGCCAGCAGTGACTCGGGAGGGGGCAACATTCAGTACTTC.

This clonotype has more than one count but fewer than ten. CDR3 nucleotides: TGTGCCAGCACCTACACCGGGGAGCTGTTTTTT. As protein: CASTYTGELFF. The chain recombines TRBV6-1 with TRBJ2-2; D is undetermined. V was clipped by 7 bases and J by 3 bases, with 3 bases between them. This CDR3 has 11 amino acids. From germline, CDR1 is MNHNS and CDR2 SASEGT.

This clonotype was seen only a few times. The chain employs TRBV5-1 and TRBJ1-4, with D perhaps matching TRBD1 (5 bases). There are 15 residues in the CDR3. CDR1 SGHRS and CDR2 YFSETQ come from the germline V gene. Trimming left V 7 bases short and J 0 bases short, with 13 bases between. The CDR3 nucleotides read TGCGCCAGCCAGGGCGGGGATTCAACTAATGAAAAACTGTTTTTT. Residues: CASQGGDSTNEKLFF.

This clonotype was seen a handful of times. The chain carries TRBV29-1 and TRBJ2-1, with no clear D. The CDR3 length is 12 residues. The germline V and J ends were trimmed by 6 bases and 8 bases, with 14 bases remaining between them. Per germline, CDR1 SQVTM and CDR2 ANQGSEA. The CDR3 here is CSVPFSDDEQFF. The DNA of the CDR3 is TGCAGCGTCCCATTCTCCGACGATGAGCAGTTCTTC.

The V gene is TRBV24-1, the J gene TRBJ2-3; 10 positions match TRBD2. The CDR3 is 17 amino acids. From germline, CDR1 is KGHDR and CDR2 SFDVKD. V lost 7 bases and J lost 2; bases outside the gene matches: 11. The CDR3 is CATSHPSSGGPTDTQYF. CDR3 sequence (DNA): TGTGCCACCAGCCATCCCTCTAGCGGGGGCCCCACAGATACGCAGTATTTT.

This clonotype was seen only a few times. V gene TRBV7-2 combines with J gene TRBJ2-3; perhaps TRBD2 as D (6 bases). Trimming stripped 3 bases from V and 2 bases from J, with 12 bases between. The germline V gene encodes CDR1 SGHTA and CDR2 FQGNSA. There are 15 residues in the CDR3. In nucleotides, the CDR3 is TGTGCCAGCAGCTTCACGGAGGGGCTCACAGATACGCAGTATTTT. Its translation is CASSFTEGLTDTQYF.

J is TRBJ2-1 and V is TRBV7-9, with a tentative D call TRBD2 (5 bases). Per the germline V gene, CDR1 is SEHNR and CDR2 is FQNEAQ (reference sequence). V lost 2 bases, J lost 4 bases, and 18 bases lay in between. CDR3 size: 17 residues. Here the CDR3 reads CASSLLASRVGYNEQFF. In DNA form, the CDR3 reads TGTGCCAGCAGCTTACTGGCTAGCCGGGTGGGTTACAATGAGCAGTTCTTC.

This clonotype was detected a few times. The chain recombines TRBV29-1 with TRBJ2-1; a weak D match, TRBD1 (6 bases). V lost 1 base and J 3 bases, leaving 13 bases between the germline ends. The germline CDR1 and CDR2 sequences are SQVTM and ANQGSEA. This CDR3 spans 15 amino acids. The CDR3 protein is CSVEVGATNYNEQFF. Written as DNA, the CDR3 is TGCAGCGTTGAAGTGGGGGCCACTAACTACAATGAGCAGTTCTTC.

The gene calls are TRBV7-2 and TRBJ1-2; the D is unclear. The germline gives CDR1 SGHTA, CDR2 FQGNSA. V dropped 7 bases and J dropped 6 bases, with 24 bases sitting between them. The CDR3 contains 16 residues. CDR3: CASTSQTGPPGDGYTF. CDR3 sequence (DNA): TGTGCCAGCACCTCCCAAACCGGACCTCCCGGGGATGGCTACACCTTC.

The chain carries TRBV25-1 and TRBJ2-1; D not certain. V lost 8 bases and J 8 bases, leaving 10 bases between the germline ends. The CDR3 is 11 residues long. Germline-derived CDR1 and CDR2 are MGHDK and SYGVNS. The DNA of the CDR3 is TGTGCCAGCCATGAGCGATATGAGCAGTTCTTC. Translating gives CASHERYEQFF.

This chain uses TRBV11-2 with TRBJ2-5; D is ambiguous. CDR3 length equals 13 residues. Germline CDR1 reads SGHAT; CDR2 reads FQNNGV. V lost 3 bases, J lost 5 bases, and 10 bases lay in between. CDR3 loop: CASSFVFQETQYF. For the CDR3, the DNA is TGTGCCAGCAGCTTCGTCTTTCAGGAGACCCAGTACTTC.

CDR3 bases: TGCAGTGCTAGAGCGAGACTAGCGGGGTCCTACGAGCAGTACTTC. Translated: CSARARLAGSYEQYF. The V and J genes are TRBV20-1 and TRBJ2-7; 11 nucleotides line up with TRBD2. With 1 base clipped from V and 1 base from J, the junction kept 3 bases outside the gene matches. The CDR3 consists of 15 residues. Germline CDR1 is DFQATT and CDR2 is SNEGSKA (reference sequence).

The genes are TRBV7-9 and TRBJ2-7, with D perhaps being TRBD1 or TRBD2 (5 bases each). Trimming removed 6 bases from V and 2 bases from J, with 17 bases in between. Looked up from germline, CDR1 is SEHNR and CDR2 is FQNEAQ (reference sequence). The CDR3 is 15 residues long. CDR3 in amino acids: CASSRDQDFPYEQYF. For the CDR3, the DNA is TGTGCCAGCAGTCGGGACCAAGATTTCCCCTACGAGCAGTACTTC.

This clonotype has more than one count but fewer than ten. The chain has TRBV5-5 and TRBJ1-2, with 7 bases fitting TRBD1. The germline V gene encodes CDR1 SGHKS and CDR2 YYEKEE (reference sequence). The junction had 5 bases not matched to a gene; V was cut back by 4 bases and J by 5 bases. There are 13 residues in the CDR3. CDR3 bases: TGTGCCAGCAGCGTGGGACAGCCTTATGGCTACACCTTC. It is translated as CASSVGQPYGYTF.

This clonotype was observed a handful of times. The rearrangement links TRBV29-1 to TRBJ2-5, with D maybe TRBD1 (5 bases). TRBJ2-7 matches the DNA end more closely, so the J call is doubtful. In germline, CDR1 is SQVTM, CDR2 ANQGSEA. The CDR3 is made up of 11 amino acids. The DNA for the CDR3 is TGCAGCGTGGCACAGGATCACGAGCAGTACTTC. Its protein product is CSVAQDHEQYF.

The V gene is TRBV6-5, the J gene TRBJ1-4; D is uncertain. Looked up from germline, CDR1 is MNHEY and CDR2 is SVGAGI. V lost 5 bases to trimming and J lost 10 bases, with 23 bases between them. The CDR3 is 16 residues long. The CDR3 reads CASSSHADPQIGKLFF. The CDR3 bases are TGTGCCAGCAGTAGCCATGCCGACCCGCAGATCGGAAAACTGTTTTTT.

The chain employs TRBV9 and TRBJ2-1; 7 nucleotides align to TRBD1. CDR1 and CDR2 from the germline V gene are SGDLS and YYNGEE. J gave up 8 bases and V 0 bases, and 8 bases lay outside the gene matches. The CDR3 runs 15 residues. Here the CDR3 DNA reads TGTGCCAGCAGCGTAGCAGGGGGTGGGGGCGATGAGCAGTTCTTC. Protein: CASSVAGGGGDEQFF. Using reference TRBV9 and TRBJ2-1 for the parts outside the CDR3, the full variable domain is DSGVTQTPKHLITATGQRVTLRCSPRSGDLSVYWYQQSLDQGLQFLIQYYNGEERAKGNILERFSAQQFPDLHSELNLSSLELGDSALYFCASSVAGGGGDEQFFGPGTRLTVL.

The V call is TRBV2, the J call TRBJ2-7; a possible D gene is TRBD1 (5 bases). Germline CDR1 reads SNHLY; CDR2 reads FYNNEI. V dropped 5 bases and J dropped 2 bases, with 13 bases sitting between them. There are 14 residues in the CDR3. DNA for the CDR3: TGTGCCAGCAGTATAGCAGTCAGGGCCTACGAGCAGTACTTC. Its translation: CASSIAVRAYEQYF.

This rearrangement joins TRBV5-6 to TRBJ2-7, with D perhaps being TRBD1 or TRBD2 (5 bases each). The germline CDR1 and CDR2 sequences are SGHDT and YYEEEE. This CDR3 has 16 amino acids. V was cut by 3 bases and J by 4 bases, with 20 bases left in between. CDR3 sequence: CASSSIEGTQDYEQYF. CDR3 bases: TGTGCCAGCAGCTCGATTGAGGGGACCCAAGATTACGAGCAGTACTTC.

The chain is built from TRBV10-2 and TRBJ1-1; D is unresolved. The V and J ends lost 3 bases and 6 bases respectively, with 14 bases between them. This CDR3 contains 14 residues. Looked up from germline, CDR1 is WSHSY and CDR2 is SAAADI. The CDR3 bases are TGCGCCAGCAGTGACCTGGTGGGGTCGGCTGAAGCTTTCTTT. Translation: CASSDLVGSAEAFF.

The CDR3 here is CASSLRGGTIYEQYF. The CDR3 DNA reads TGTGCCAGCAGTTTACGGGGGGGGACTATTTACGAGCAGTACTTC. The chain couples TRBV27 to TRBJ2-7; 8 nucleotides match TRBD2. The CDR3 consists of 15 residues. CDR1 MNHEY and CDR2 SMNVEV come from the germline V gene (reference sequence). The V segment lost 2 bases and the J segment 4 bases; nucleotides outside the gene matches: 7.

The J gene is TRBJ2-7, the V gene TRBV12-3 or TRBV12-4; maybe TRBD2 (6 bases). This CDR3 has 15 residues. Between the trimmed V and J ends, which lost 1 base and 6 bases, there was a span of 16 bases. CDR3 coding DNA: TGTGCCAGCAGTTTAGGCGGGATAGGGTACGCCGAGCAGTACTTC. It specifies CASSLGGIGYAEQYF.

The rearrangement joins TRBV27 to TRBJ2-3; D unclear. V lost 3 bases and J 6 bases, leaving 10 bases between the germline ends. There are 13 residues in the CDR3. Germline V gives CDR1 MNHEY, CDR2 SMNVEV (reference sequence). CDR3 nucleotide sequence: TGTGCCAGCAGTTTCCGCAATCGGGATACGCAGTATTTT. Amino acids: CASSFRNRDTQYF.

The V call is TRBV4-1, the J call TRBJ2-3, with 14 bases fitting TRBD2. Trimming removed 4 bases from V and 9 bases from J; junction bases left unmatched: 15. Germline V CDR1 and CDR2: MGHRA, YSYEKL. The CDR3 totals 18 residues. CDR3 nucleotides: TGCGCCAGCAGCCCGAGGACTAGCGGGGGGAACACAGATAGCACGCAGTATTTT. Amino acids: CASSPRTSGGNTDSTQYF.

This clonotype was seen once. The V gene is TRBV4-2, the J gene TRBJ2-7; TRBD1 might be the D (6 bases). CDR1 is LGHNA, CDR2 YNFKEQ, per germline. V was pared by 0 bases and J by 5 bases, with 17 bases between. The CDR3 length is 16 residues. For the CDR3, the DNA is TGTGCCAGCAGCCAAGATGAGGCACAGGGCGGCCACGAGCAGTACTTC. Protein: CASSQDEAQGGHEQYF.

In its sample, this clonotype was seen a few times. This chain links TRBV2 with TRBJ2-7; D not certain. The J call is uncertain, as TRBJ2-5 better fits the DNA end. The CDR3 runs 13 residues. Germline loops: CDR1 SNHLY, CDR2 FYNNEI. The CDR3, as DNA: TGTGCCAGCAGTGAACGAGTGCAGGAGACCCAGTACTTC. It translates to CASSERVQETQYF.

The chain links TRBV20-1 to TRBJ2-5; unclear D gene. CDR1 and CDR2 from the germline V gene are DFQATT and SNEGSKA (reference sequence). This CDR3 spans 15 amino acids. Trimming stripped 5 bases from V and 4 bases from J, with 20 bases between. Here the CDR3 reads CSAPLTGPPGETQYF. In DNA form, the CDR3 reads TGCAGTGCTCCTCTGACGGGCCCGCCGGGAGAGACCCAGTACTTC.

This clonotype was picked up a small number of times. The chain employs TRBV12-3 or TRBV12-4 and TRBJ2-5; D is possibly TRBD2 (6 bases). V dropped 2 bases and J dropped 4 bases, with 11 bases sitting between them. This CDR3 has 14 residues. The CDR3 spells CASSLNYGGETQYF. The CDR3 coding sequence is TGTGCCAGCAGTTTAAACTACGGGGGAGAGACCCAGTACTTC.

The chain carries TRBV4-2 and TRBJ1-1; D is unresolved. The CDR3 spans 17 residues. Germline CDR1 LGHNA, CDR2 YNFKEQ. V lost 7 bases and J lost 0, with 21 bases in between. CDR3 DNA sequence: TGTGCCAGCACCGAGACGACCGGACGAGGTATGAACACTGAAGCTTTCTTT. It encodes CASTETTGRGMNTEAFF.

The CDR3 DNA sequence: TGCAGCGTGAGACAGGCGACCTACGAGCAGTACTTC. It specifies CSVRQATYEQYF. This chain connects TRBV29-1 to TRBJ2-4, with D maybe TRBD1 (6 bases). The DNA end favors TRBJ2-7, so the J call may be wrong. The V gene's germline CDR1 is SQVTM and CDR2 ANQGSEA. This CDR3 contains 12 residues.